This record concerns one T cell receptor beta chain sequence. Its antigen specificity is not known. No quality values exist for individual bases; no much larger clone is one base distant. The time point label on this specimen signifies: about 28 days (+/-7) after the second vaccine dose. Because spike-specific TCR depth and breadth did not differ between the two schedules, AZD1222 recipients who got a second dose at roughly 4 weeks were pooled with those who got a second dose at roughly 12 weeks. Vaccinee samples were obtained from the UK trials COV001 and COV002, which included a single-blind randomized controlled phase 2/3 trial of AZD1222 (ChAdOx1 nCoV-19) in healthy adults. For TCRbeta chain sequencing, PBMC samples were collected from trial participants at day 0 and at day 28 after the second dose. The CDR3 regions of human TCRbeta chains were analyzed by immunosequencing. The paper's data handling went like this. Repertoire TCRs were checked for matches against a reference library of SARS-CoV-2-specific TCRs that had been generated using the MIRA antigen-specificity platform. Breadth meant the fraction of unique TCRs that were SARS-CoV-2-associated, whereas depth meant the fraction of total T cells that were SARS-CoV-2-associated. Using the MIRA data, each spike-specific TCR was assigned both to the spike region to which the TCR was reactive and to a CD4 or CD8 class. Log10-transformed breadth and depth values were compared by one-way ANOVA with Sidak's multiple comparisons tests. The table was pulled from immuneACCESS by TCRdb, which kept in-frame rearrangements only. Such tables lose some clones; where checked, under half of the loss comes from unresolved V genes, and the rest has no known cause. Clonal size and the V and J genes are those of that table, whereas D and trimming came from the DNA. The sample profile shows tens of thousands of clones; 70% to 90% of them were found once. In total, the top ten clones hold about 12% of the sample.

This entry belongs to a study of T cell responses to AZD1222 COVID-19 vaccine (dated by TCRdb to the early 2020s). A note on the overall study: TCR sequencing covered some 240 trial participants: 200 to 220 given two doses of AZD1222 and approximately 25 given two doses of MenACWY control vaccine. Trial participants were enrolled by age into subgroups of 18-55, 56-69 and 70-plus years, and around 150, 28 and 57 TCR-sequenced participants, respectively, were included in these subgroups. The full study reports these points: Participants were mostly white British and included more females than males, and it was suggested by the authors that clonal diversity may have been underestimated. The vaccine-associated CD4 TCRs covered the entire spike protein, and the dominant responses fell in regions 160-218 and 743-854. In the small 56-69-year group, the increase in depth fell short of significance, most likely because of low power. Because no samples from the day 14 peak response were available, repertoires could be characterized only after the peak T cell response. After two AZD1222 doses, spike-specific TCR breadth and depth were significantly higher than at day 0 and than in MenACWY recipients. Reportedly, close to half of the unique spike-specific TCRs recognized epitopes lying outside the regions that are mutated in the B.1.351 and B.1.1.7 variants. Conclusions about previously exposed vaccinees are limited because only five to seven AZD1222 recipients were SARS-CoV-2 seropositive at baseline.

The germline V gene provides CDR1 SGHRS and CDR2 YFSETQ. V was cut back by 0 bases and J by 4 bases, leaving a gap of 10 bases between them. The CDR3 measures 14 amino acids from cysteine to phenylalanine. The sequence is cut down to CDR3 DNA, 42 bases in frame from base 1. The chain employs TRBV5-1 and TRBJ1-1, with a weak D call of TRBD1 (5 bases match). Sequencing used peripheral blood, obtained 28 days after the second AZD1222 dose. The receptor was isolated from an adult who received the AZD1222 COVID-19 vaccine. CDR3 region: CASSLEPTATEAFF. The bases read TGCGCCAGCAGCTTGGAGCCGACAGCCACTGAAGCTTTCTTT.